Presented here are 8 T cell receptor beta chains from one specimen sequenced in a study of PD-L1 blockade in urothelial cancer. Profiled with immunoSEQ multiplex PCR; TCRdb holds only in-frame clones, not every one. The sample lists around 40,000 clones; around 83% were seen once. Sequenced here: PBMCs, sampled around atezolizumab (anti-PD-L1) treatment. Receptor source: a man aged 55 to 69 with urothelial cancer.

V gene TRBV5-1 combines with J gene TRBJ2-7; unclear D gene. Trimming took off 0 bases at V and 0 bases at J, with 7 bases between the two ends. This CDR3 contains 14 residues. Germline V gene data show CDR1 as SGHRS and CDR2 as YFSETQ. The CDR3, as DNA: TGCGCCAGCAGCTTGGCAGCAGGCTCCTACGAGCAGTACTTC. Amino acids: CASSLAAGSYEQYF.

CDR3 sequence reads: CASSLEGADTQYF. The CDR3 DNA is TGCGCCAGCAGCTTGGAGGGGGCAGATACGCAGTATTTT. V usage is TRBV5-1 and J usage is TRBJ2-3, with D possibly matching TRBD1 (6 bases). Germline CDR1 and CDR2: SGHRS and YFSETQ. The CDR3 extends over 13 amino acids. The V end was cut by 0 bases, the J end by 4 bases, with 6 bases between.

The J gene is TRBJ1-1, the V gene TRBV19, with D tentatively TRBD1 (5 bases). The CDR3 covers 12 residues. Trimming cost V 5 bases and J 3 bases, with 7 bases left between them. The V gene's germline CDR1 is LNHDA and CDR2 SQIVND (reference sequence). CDR3 loop: CASSSGDTEAFF. In nucleotides, the CDR3 is TGTGCCAGTAGTTCGGGGGACACTGAAGCTTTCTTT.

The chain carries TRBV28 and TRBJ2-1; TRBD2 matches 10 bases. Trimming at V came to 5 bases and at J to 2 bases, leaving 3 bases not matched to a gene. Germline V gene sequence: CDR1 MDHEN, CDR2 SYDVKM. CDR3 length: 15 residues. The CDR3 region has the DNA TGTGCCAGCAGTACCCTAGCGGGAGCCTACAATGAGCAGTTCTTC. Translation: CASSTLAGAYNEQFF.

The genes are TRBV5-1 and TRBJ2-5, with 8 bases that match TRBD2. V trimming: 9 bases; J trimming: 4 bases; junction bases outside the gene matches: 14. The germline V gene encodes CDR1 SGHRS and CDR2 YFSETQ. CDR3 length equals 15 residues. CDR3 DNA: TGCGCCACCAAACTTGAGGGTCTAGCGGGAGAGACCCAGTACTTC. It is translated as CATKLEGLAGETQYF.

The chain is built from TRBV15 and TRBJ1-6; D is ambiguous. This CDR3 spans 13 amino acids. The V and J ends lost 4 bases and 5 bases respectively, with 6 bases between them. Germline CDR1 is LNHNV and CDR2 is YYDKDF (reference sequence). Written as DNA, the CDR3 is TGTGCCACCAGCACAATAGATAATTCACCCCTCCACTTT. This gives the protein CATSTIDNSPLHF.

This chain uses TRBV27 with TRBJ2-7; 7 bases fit TRBD1. The CDR3 has 15 residues. The V gene end was trimmed by 8 bases and the J gene end by 7 bases; junction bases not matched to a gene: 17. Germline CDR1 is MNHEY and CDR2 is SMNVEV (reference sequence). The CDR3 is CASAPSRKGAGEQYF. The CDR3 bases are TGTGCCAGCGCCCCTTCCCGTAAGGGGGCTGGTGAGCAGTACTTC.

V is TRBV7-2 and J is TRBJ1-2; D possibly corresponds to TRBD1 (5 bases). The CDR3 is made up of 16 amino acids. Trimming pared 5 bases from V and 6 bases from J, leaving 22 bases between. Looked up from germline, CDR1 is SGHTA and CDR2 is FQGNSA. DNA of the CDR3: TGTGCCAGCAGCCCTTGGGGGGGACCGTCTGGGGATGGCTACACCTTC. Translated: CASSPWGGPSGDGYTF. Full variable domain (missing parts from reference TRBV7-2 and TRBJ1-2): GAGVSQSPSNKVTEKGKDVELRCDPISGHTALYWYRQSLGQGLEFLIYFQGNSAPDKSGLPSDRFSAERTGGSVSTLTIQRTQQEDSAVYLCASSPWGGPSGDGYTFGSGTRLTVV.